This T cell receptor beta chain is from a study of blood T cells in healthy people across ages. Germline V gene sequence: CDR1 MNHNS, CDR2 SASEGT. V lost 2 bases and J lost 6, with 16 bases in between. The CDR3 covers 15 residues. Study-wide points: Unsorted PBMCs ruled out conclusive naive versus antigen-experienced comparison.

A second about 7 to 12 cycle PCR used barcoded and J-beta primers. TCRdb independently ran MiXCR on the 5' RACE reads; one entry per CDR3 protein. The sample has about 510,000 distinct CDR3 sequences; roughly a quarter are singletons. Regarding this clonotype: Its cognate antigen is unknown.

These records were also assigned to another study, of T cells of mothers and their children.

This TCR derives from a boy aged 2 to 10 in good health. The V call is TRBV6-1, the J call TRBJ1-1, with D possibly being TRBD1 (6 bases). Sequences were obtained from blood. The CDR3 nucleotides are TGTGCCAGCAGTGAACAAGGGGGGACGAAGGCTGAAGCTTTCTTT. It specifies CASSEQGGTKAEAFF.